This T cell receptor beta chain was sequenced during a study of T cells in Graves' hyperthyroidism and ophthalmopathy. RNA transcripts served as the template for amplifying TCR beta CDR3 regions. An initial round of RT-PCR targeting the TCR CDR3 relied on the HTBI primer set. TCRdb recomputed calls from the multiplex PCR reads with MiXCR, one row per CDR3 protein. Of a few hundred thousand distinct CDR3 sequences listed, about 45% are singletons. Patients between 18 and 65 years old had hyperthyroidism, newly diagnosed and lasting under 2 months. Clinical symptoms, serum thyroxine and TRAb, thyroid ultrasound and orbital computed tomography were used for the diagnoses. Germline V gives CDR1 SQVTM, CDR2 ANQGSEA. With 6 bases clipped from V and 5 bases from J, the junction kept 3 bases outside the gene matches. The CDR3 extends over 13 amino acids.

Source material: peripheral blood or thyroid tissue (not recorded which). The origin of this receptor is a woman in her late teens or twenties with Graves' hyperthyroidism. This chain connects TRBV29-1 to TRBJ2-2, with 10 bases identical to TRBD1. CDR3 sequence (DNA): TGCAGCGTGACAGGGGGCCGGACCGGGGAGCTGTTTTTT. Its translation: CSVTGGRTGELFF.